This record looks at one T cell receptor (beta chain) sequence and its context. Its antigen is currently unknown. These data come from a study of post-analysis software for immune sequencing data. Whole-study results and caveats: The five TRBV segments detected at higher frequency in patients than in controls included TRBV5-6, TRBV5-1 and TRBV20-1.

The CDR3 has 16 residues. In germline, CDR1 is SGHTA, CDR2 FQGTGA. J lost 9 bases, V lost 5 bases, and 14 bases had no gene match. Included in the TCR beta cDNA libraries were unique molecular identifiers. TCRdb ran MiXCR on the PCR reads and lists one entry per CDR3 protein. The data contain about 160,000 distinct CDR3 sequences, around 34% of them singletons. The chain is built from TRBV7-3 and TRBJ2-1; TRBD2 agrees at 9 bases. The receptor's source is a girl aged 5-17 years with multiple sclerosis. The sequences come from blood, collected after autologous hematopoietic stem cell transplantation. For the CDR3, the DNA is TGTGCCAGCAGCCAAGAGGACGCGGGGGGGCCCTCTGAGCAGTTCTTC. Translating it yields CASSQEDAGGPSEQFF.